Below are 6 T cell receptor beta chains sequenced from a single sample in a study of blood T cells in healthy people across ages. Sample-barcoded 5' priming and a J-beta primer mix drove a second PCR of roughly 6 to 12 cycles. TCRdb re-analysed the 5' RACE reads in MiXCR, keeping a single row per CDR3 protein. There are hundreds of thousands of distinct CDR3 sequences in the sample; over 40% occur only once, and around an eighth lies in the top ten. Sequencing was carried out using blood. These receptors were taken from a woman of 80 years or more in good health.

This rearrangement joins TRBV27 to TRBJ1-6, with a possible D match to TRBD1 (6 bases). The CDR3 loop spans 14 amino acids. V was clipped by 5 bases and J by 10 bases, with 15 bases between them. Germline loops: CDR1 MNHEY, CDR2 SMNVEV (reference sequence). CDR3 loop: CASSPRDQGSPLHF. Written as DNA, the CDR3 is TGTGCCAGCAGTCCCAGAGACCAGGGGTCACCCCTCCACTTT.

The V gene is TRBV27, the J gene TRBJ2-6, with unresolved D. V was shortened by 0 bases and J by 3 bases, with 6 bases between the two germline ends. This CDR3 has 15 amino acids. Germline values: CDR1 MNHEY, CDR2 SMNVEV (reference sequence). CDR3 nucleotides: TGTGCCAGCAGTTTATCGGGAAATGGGGCCAACGTCCTGACTTTC. Residues: CASSLSGNGANVLTF.

About this clonotype itself: A much larger clone is a single base away; this may be a read error. V is TRBV10-3 and J is TRBJ2-7; unclear D gene. Trimming stripped 3 bases from V and 5 bases from J, with 14 bases between. This CDR3 has 14 residues. Germline CDR1 reads ENHRY; CDR2 reads SYGVKD. Written as DNA, the CDR3 is TGTGCCATCAGTGATTCGGCAAACGGGCACGAGCAGTACTTC. Its protein product is CAISDSANGHEQYF.

Concerning this clonotype: A single base separates this from a much larger clone, so it may be a read error. V usage is TRBV12-3 or TRBV12-4 and J usage is TRBJ2-5, with D unclear. The last part of the DNA fits TRBJ2-7 better; the J call may be wrong. CDR3 length: 13 amino acids. Here the CDR3 DNA reads TGTGCCAGCAGTTCTGCAGGAACCTGCGAGCAGTACTTC. Its translation is CASSSAGTCEQYF.

The V call is TRBV29-1, the J call TRBJ2-1, with D possibly TRBD1 on 6 matching bases. The CDR3 loop spans 11 amino acids. CDR1 is SQVTM and CDR2 is ANQGSEA in the germline V gene. V lost 4 bases and J 14 bases, leaving 15 bases between the germline ends. The chain's CDR3 is CSVAGGPRKFF. Here the CDR3 DNA reads TGCAGCGTTGCTGGGGGCCCGAGGAAGTTCTTC.

The table lists this clonotype with many counts. V is TRBV20-1 and J is TRBJ2-5, with TRBD1 matching 7 bases. Looked up from germline, CDR1 is DFQATT and CDR2 is SNEGSKA (reference sequence). The trim removed 0 bases at V and 4 bases at J, leaving 5 bases unmatched. This CDR3 region has 14 residues. The CDR3 protein is CSARDQTGRETQYF. The DNA of the CDR3 is TGCAGTGCTAGAGACCAGACAGGGAGAGAGACCCAGTACTTC.